This is a list of T cell receptor beta chains from one sample in a study of T cell responses to AZD1222 COVID-19 vaccine. Repertoires were generated with immunoSEQ multiplex PCR, while TCRdb's copy carries only in-frame clones and drops some. Among approximately 88,000 clones listed, roughly nine tenths were seen once. This sample comprised peripheral blood, obtained 28 days after the second AZD1222 dose. These receptors were taken from an adult who received the AZD1222 COVID-19 vaccine. Both conserved end residues are part of each CDR3. The D gene is left open where the match is weak. Clone size is not always given. Where it is, it says once, few, many or a class for expanded clones.

J gene | V gene | D gene | clone size | CDR3 protein | CDR3 DNA
TRBJ1-4 | TRBV5-1 | . | . | CASSLAQGLNEKLFF | TGCGCCAGCAGCTTGGCCCAGGGGCTTAATGAAAAACTGTTTTTT
TRBJ2-7 | TRBV2 | . | . | CASRSRGHSYEQYF | TGTGCCAGCCGCTCGAGGGGCCACTCCTACGAGCAGTACTTC
TRBJ1-2 | TRBV21-1 | . | . | CASSATAVPNPKPYYGYTF | TGTGCCAGCAGCGCAACGGCAGTCCCCAACCCCAAACCCTACTATGGCTACACCTTC
TRBJ1-2 | TRBV30 | . | . | CAWSVNYGYTF | TGTGCCTGGAGTGTAAACTATGGCTACACCTTC
TRBJ2-5 | TRBV9 | TRBD2 | once | CASSAAGGQGTQYF | TGTGCCAGCAGCGCAGCGGGGGGGCAGGGGACCCAGTACTTC
TRBJ1-4 | TRBV6-5 | . | . | CASTMGSTNEKLFF | TGTGCCAGCACTATGGGTTCAACTAATGAAAAACTGTTTTTT
TRBJ2-1 | TRBV5-1 | . | . | CASSLTQGEGGYNEQFF | TGCGCCAGCAGCTTGACCCAGGGTGAGGGAGGCTACAATGAGCAGTTCTTC
TRBJ2-1 | TRBV3-1/TRBV3-2 | TRBD2 | . | CASSQAGGGAFEQFF | TGTGCCAGCAGCCAAGCGGGCGGGGGGGCCTTTGAGCAGTTCTTC
TRBJ2-3 | TRBV24-1 | . | . | CATSDGVDTQYF | TGTGCCACCAGTGATGGAGTGGATACGCAGTATTTT
TRBJ1-1 | TRBV21-1 | . | few | CASSPAPLNTEAFF | TGTGCCAGCAGCCCTGCGCCACTTAACACTGAAGCTTTCTTT
TRBJ1-3 | TRBV6-5 | . | . | CASSYSGGNTIYF | TGTGCCAGCAGTTACTCAGGGGGTAACACCATATATTTT
TRBJ1-2 | TRBV19 | TRBD1 | . | CASNPDGGGLGYTF | TGTGCCAGTAACCCCGATGGAGGGGGCCTTGGCTACACCTTC
TRBJ2-3 | TRBV19 | TRBD2 | . | CASSIGLAPLDTDTQYF | TGTGCCAGTAGTATCGGACTAGCCCCACTAGACACAGATACGCAGTATTTT
TRBJ1-5 | TRBV19 | TRBD1 | . | CASSNHRGRSNQPQHF | TGTGCCAGTAGTAATCACAGGGGGCGAAGCAATCAGCCCCAGCATTTT
TRBJ1-2 | TRBV29-1 | . | . | CSVATGISYGYTF | TGCAGCGTCGCTACAGGGATCTCCTATGGCTACACCTTC
TRBJ1-2 | TRBV2 | . | . | CASREYGYTF | TGTGCCAGCAGGGAGTATGGCTACACCTTC
TRBJ1-4 | TRBV2 | . | . | CATQRDNNEKLFF | TGTGCCACCCAGAGGGACAACAATGAAAAACTGTTTTTT
TRBJ1-2 | TRBV5-4 | TRBD1 | . | CASSPAGTGGFYGYTF | TGTGCCAGCAGCCCAGCAGGGACAGGGGGCTTCTATGGCTACACCTTC
TRBJ1-2 | TRBV6-4 | . | . | CASREQITSNYGYTF | TGTGCCAGCAGGGAGCAAATCACTTCTAACTATGGCTACACCTTC
TRBJ1-4 | TRBV2 | . | . | CASSTISTNEKLFF | TGTGCCAGCAGTACGATATCAACTAATGAAAAACTGTTTTTT
TRBJ1-1 | TRBV6-5 | . | . | CASIQGEGMNTEAFF | TGTGCCAGCATTCAAGGGGAGGGCATGAACACTGAAGCTTTCTTT
TRBJ1-5 | TRBV3-1/TRBV3-2 | . | . | CASSRGTSSNQPQHF | TGTGCCAGCAGCCGAGGGACCAGTAGCAATCAGCCCCAGCATTTT
TRBJ1-2 | TRBV11-2 | . | . | CASTPSHGYTF | TGTGCCAGCACCCCAAGTCACGGCTACACCTTC
TRBJ2-5 | TRBV3-1/TRBV3-2 | . | . | CASSESGETQYF | TGTGCCAGCAGCGAATCGGGAGAGACCCAGTACTTC
TRBJ1-1 | TRBV19 | TRBD1 | . | CASSITGGTEAFF | TGTGCCAGTAGTATAACAGGGGGCACTGAAGCTTTCTTT
TRBJ1-2 | TRBV29-1 | . | few | CSGKTGIYGYTF | TGCAGCGGAAAAACAGGGATCTATGGCTACACCTTC
TRBJ1-5 | TRBV6-5 | TRBD1 | once | CASSSRGPGPQHF | TGTGCCAGCAGCTCCAGGGGGCCGGGGCCCCAGCATTTT
TRBJ1-5 | TRBV11-3 | TRBD1 | . | CASSCPYRGRKNQPQHF | TGTGCCAGCAGCTGCCCCTACAGGGGGCGCAAAAATCAGCCCCAGCATTTT
TRBJ1-4 | TRBV15 | . | . | CATSRDKGATNEKLFF | TGTGCCACCAGCAGAGATAAGGGGGCAACTAATGAAAAACTGTTTTTT
TRBJ1-2 | TRBV2 | TRBD1 | . | CASENRGYGYTF | TGTGCCAGCGAGAACAGGGGTTATGGCTACACCTTC
TRBJ1-3 | TRBV11-2 | . | few | CASSSSRSGNTIYF | TGTGCCAGCAGTTCATCTAGGAGTGGAAACACCATATATTTT
TRBJ2-7 | TRBV27 | TRBD2 | . | CASSNSGTSGSYEQYF | TGTGCCAGCAGTAACTCCGGGACTAGCGGTTCATACGAGCAGTACTTC
TRBJ1-6 | TRBV19 | . | once | CASSSGFIGSPLHF | TGTGCCAGTAGTTCGGGGTTCATAGGGTCACCCCTCCACTTT
TRBJ1-1 | TRBV25-1 | . | . | CASSALSTRGNTEAFF | TGTGCCAGCAGTGCCCTCTCAACGAGGGGGAACACTGAAGCTTTCTTT
TRBJ2-2 | TRBV4-1 | . | . | CASSRAGTGELFF | TGCGCCAGCAGCCGAGCGGGCACCGGGGAGCTGTTTTTT
TRBJ1-2 | TRBV18 | TRBD1 | few | CASSPGTGDNYGYTF | TGTGCCAGCTCCCCAGGGACAGGAGATAACTATGGCTACACCTTC
TRBJ2-3 | TRBV7-9 | TRBD2 | few | CASSPREGTQYF | TGTGCCAGCAGCCCCAGGGAGGGTACGCAGTATTTT
TRBJ2-7 | TRBV2 | TRBD1 | few | CASSWDRGNEQYF | TGTGCCAGCAGTTGGGACAGGGGAAACGAGCAGTACTTC
TRBJ2-1 | TRBV6-5 | TRBD2 | . | CASSLRTRSGEQFF | TGTGCCAGCAGTTTGAGGACTAGATCGGGTGAGCAGTTCTTC
TRBJ1-2 | TRBV3-1/TRBV3-2 | TRBD1 | . | CASSQAEGATGYTF | TGTGCCAGCAGCCAAGCCGAGGGGGCCACTGGCTACACCTTC
TRBJ2-1 | TRBV7-3 | . | . | CASSLSGRSSYNEQFF | TGTGCCAGCAGCTTATCCGGCAGGAGCTCCTACAATGAGCAGTTCTTC
TRBJ2-7 | TRBV5-1 | TRBD1 | . | CASRTGQGAYEQYF | TGCGCCAGCAGAACGGGACAGGGTGCCTACGAGCAGTACTTC
TRBJ1-5 | TRBV3-1/TRBV3-2 | . | . | CASSAAGRGQPQHF | TGTGCCAGCAGCGCCGCAGGGAGAGGTCAGCCCCAGCATTTT
TRBJ2-5 | TRBV15 | . | . | CATSRVGELRETQYF | TGTGCCACCAGCAGAGTGGGGGAACTCCGGGAGACCCAGTACTTC
TRBJ2-7 | TRBV27 | TRBD1 | . | CASGTGWPFEQYF | TGTGCCAGCGGGACAGGGTGGCCTTTCGAGCAGTACTTC
TRBJ2-7 | TRBV11-2 | . | . | CASNTGIRYEQYF | TGTGCCAGCAACACAGGGATCAGGTACGAGCAGTACTTC
TRBJ2-3 | TRBV10-3 | . | once | CAISESTTLVDTQYF | TGTGCCATCAGTGAGTCTACGACCCTTGTGGATACGCAGTATTTT
TRBJ1-5 | TRBV6-5 | . | . | CASSQNQPQHF | TGTGCCAGCAGTCAAAATCAGCCCCAGCATTTT
TRBJ2-2 | TRBV5-6 | TRBD1 | . | CASSSDRAANTGELFF | TGTGCCAGCAGCTCTGACAGGGCTGCGAACACCGGGGAGCTGTTTTTT
TRBJ1-2 | TRBV15 | . | . | CATSRDPGTRDGYTF | TGTGCCACCAGCAGAGACCCAGGGACCCGAGATGGCTACACCTTC
TRBJ1-6 | TRBV6-5 | . | . | CASSYEGNSPLHF | TGTGCCAGCAGTTACGAGGGAAATTCACCCCTCCACTTT
TRBJ2-3 | TRBV24-1 | . | . | CATSARGLGTDTQYF | TGTGCCACCAGTGCAAGGGGACTGGGCACAGATACGCAGTATTTT
TRBJ1-5 | TRBV6-5 | . | . | CASRQTGEPQHF | TGTGCCAGCAGGCAAACGGGGGAGCCCCAGCATTTT
TRBJ2-3 | TRBV7-6 | TRBD1 | once | CASSRQGDLWTDTQYF | TGTGCCAGCAGCCGACAGGGGGACTTGTGGACAGATACGCAGTATTTT
TRBJ1-5 | TRBV7-8 | . | . | CASSLVGGYLNQPQHF | TGTGCCAGCAGCCTGGTCGGGGGATATCTAAATCAGCCCCAGCATTTT
TRBJ2-7 | TRBV18 | . | . | CASSPPAGAYEQYF | TGTGCCAGCTCACCACCGGCAGGGGCCTACGAGCAGTACTTC
TRBJ2-2 | TRBV13 | . | . | CASSSRQANTGELFF | TGTGCCAGCAGCTCCCGACAGGCGAACACCGGGGAGCTGTTTTTT
TRBJ1-2 | TRBV4-1 | TRBD1 | . | CASSERDSAYGYTF | TGCGCCAGCAGCGAAAGGGACAGCGCCTATGGCTACACCTTC
TRBJ2-1 | TRBV10-2 | TRBD1 | . | CASSAQGAWNEQFF | TGCGCCAGCAGTGCCCAGGGGGCGTGGAATGAGCAGTTCTTC
TRBJ1-5 | TRBV15 | . | few | CATSSERGQPQHF | TGTGCCACCAGCAGTGAACGAGGCCAGCCCCAGCATTTT